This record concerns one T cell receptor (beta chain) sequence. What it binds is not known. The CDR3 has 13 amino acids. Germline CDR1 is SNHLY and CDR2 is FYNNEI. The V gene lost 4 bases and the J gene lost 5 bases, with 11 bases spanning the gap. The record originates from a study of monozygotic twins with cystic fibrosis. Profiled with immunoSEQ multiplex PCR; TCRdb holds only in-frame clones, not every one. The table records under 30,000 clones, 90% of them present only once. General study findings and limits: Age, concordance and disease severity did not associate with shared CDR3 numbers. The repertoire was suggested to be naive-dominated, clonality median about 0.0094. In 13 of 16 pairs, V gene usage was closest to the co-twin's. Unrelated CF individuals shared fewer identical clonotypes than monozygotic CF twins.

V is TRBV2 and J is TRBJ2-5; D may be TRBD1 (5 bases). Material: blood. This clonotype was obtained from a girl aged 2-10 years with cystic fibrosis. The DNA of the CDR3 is TGTGCCAGCAGTGTTAGTGGGGCGGAGACCCAGTACTTC. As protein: CASSVSGAETQYF.